This T cell receptor (beta chain) was recorded in a study of T cells in localized non-small cell lung cancer. Study-level points and caveats: Measurement of T cell clonality placed uninvolved adjacent lung highest, above the level in tumor. Appearances in adjacent lung were noted for a median about 60 of the top 100 tumor clones. Overall survival was longer when the density of T cells in the blood was higher. Analysis by sequencing included only one tumor region, so heterogeneity remains possible.

Sequencing was performed with immunoSEQ multiplex PCR; in TCRdb, only in-frame clones are kept and a portion is missing. Seen here are just under 20,000 clones, roughly 90% observed once, and the top ten hold about 8.4%. Only one count was recorded for this clone. Antigen specificity is unknown. Per germline, CDR1 SGHRS and CDR2 YFSETQ. CDR3 length equals 14 residues. The V segment lost 1 base and the J segment 5 bases; nucleotides outside the gene matches: 4. J is TRBJ2-3 and V is TRBV5-1, with 7 positions matching TRBD2. The sequence was obtained from a man between 40 and 70 years old with stage I lung adenocarcinoma. Source: peripheral blood, taken before any cancer treatment. The CDR3 spells CASSLTGGRDTQYF. The CDR3, as DNA: TGCGCCAGCAGCTTGACGGGAGGCAGAGATACGCAGTATTTT.